This TCR beta chain originates from a study of T cell responses to AZD1222 COVID-19 vaccine. Study as a whole: Some second doses came at about 4 weeks and others at about 12 weeks; these were pooled.

On this clone: Its antigen is not identified.

Findings and limits, study-wide: Seropositivity was recorded at baseline in only 6 or 7 AZD1222 recipients. Reports indicate that nearly half of spike-specific TCRs are directed at unmutated variant regions.

This CDR3 is 17 amino acids long. The V and J ends lost 2 bases and 3 bases, in that order; junction bases with no gene match: 10. The germline V gene has CDR1 MDHEN and CDR2 SYDVKM. The repertoire was sequenced with immunoSEQ multiplex PCR; TCRdb's copy has only in-frame clones and lacks some. Here the sample spans about 140,000 clones, approximately 92% being singletons. The origin of this receptor is an adult in good health. The chain combines TRBV28 with TRBJ1-2, with TRBD1 identical over 9 bases. The specimen was peripheral blood, collected on day 0 of AZD1222 vaccination. The CDR3 sequence: CASSLEDRGRPDYGYTF. CDR3 bases: TGTGCCAGCAGTTTAGAGGACAGGGGTAGGCCGGACTATGGCTACACCTTC.